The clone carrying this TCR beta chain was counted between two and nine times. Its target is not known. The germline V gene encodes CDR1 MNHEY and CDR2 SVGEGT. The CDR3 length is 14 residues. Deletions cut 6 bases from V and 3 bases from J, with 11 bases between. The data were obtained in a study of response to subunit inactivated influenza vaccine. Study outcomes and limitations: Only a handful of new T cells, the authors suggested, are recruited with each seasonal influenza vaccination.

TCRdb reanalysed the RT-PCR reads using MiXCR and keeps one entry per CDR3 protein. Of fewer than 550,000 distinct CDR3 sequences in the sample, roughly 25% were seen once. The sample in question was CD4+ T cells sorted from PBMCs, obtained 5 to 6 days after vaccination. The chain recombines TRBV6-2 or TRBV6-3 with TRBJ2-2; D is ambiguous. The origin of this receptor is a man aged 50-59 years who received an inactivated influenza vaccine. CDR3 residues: CASRFRRYTGELFF. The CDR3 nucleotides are TGTGCCAGCAGATTTCGGCGGTACACCGGGGAGCTGTTTTTT.